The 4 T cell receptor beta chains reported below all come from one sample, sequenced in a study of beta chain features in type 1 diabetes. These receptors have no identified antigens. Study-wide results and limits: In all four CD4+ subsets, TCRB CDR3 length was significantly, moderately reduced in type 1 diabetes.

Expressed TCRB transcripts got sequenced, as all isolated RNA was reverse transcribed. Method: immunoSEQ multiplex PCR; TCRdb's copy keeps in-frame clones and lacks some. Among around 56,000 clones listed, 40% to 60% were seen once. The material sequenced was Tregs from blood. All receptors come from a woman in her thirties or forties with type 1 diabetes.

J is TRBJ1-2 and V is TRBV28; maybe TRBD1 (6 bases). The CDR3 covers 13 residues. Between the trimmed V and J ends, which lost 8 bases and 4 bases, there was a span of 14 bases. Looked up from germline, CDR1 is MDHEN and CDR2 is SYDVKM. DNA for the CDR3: TGTGCCAGCCTGGGGGGGCGCGGCTATGGCTACACCTTC. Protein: CASLGGRGYGYTF.

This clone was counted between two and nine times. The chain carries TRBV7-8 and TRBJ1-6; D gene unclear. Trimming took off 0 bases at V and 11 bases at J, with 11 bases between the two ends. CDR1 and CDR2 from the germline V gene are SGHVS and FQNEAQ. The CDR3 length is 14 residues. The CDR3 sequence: CASSLAGREAPLHF. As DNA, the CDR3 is TGTGCCAGCAGCTTAGCGGGGAGGGAGGCACCCCTCCACTTT.

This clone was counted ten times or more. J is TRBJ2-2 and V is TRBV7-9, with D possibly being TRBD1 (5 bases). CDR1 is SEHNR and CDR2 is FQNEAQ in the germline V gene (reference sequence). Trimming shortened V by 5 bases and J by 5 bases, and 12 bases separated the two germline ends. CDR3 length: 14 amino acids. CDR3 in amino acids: CASSPRQLTGELFF. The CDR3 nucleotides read TGTGCCAGCAGCCCGCGACAGTTGACCGGGGAGCTGTTTTTT.

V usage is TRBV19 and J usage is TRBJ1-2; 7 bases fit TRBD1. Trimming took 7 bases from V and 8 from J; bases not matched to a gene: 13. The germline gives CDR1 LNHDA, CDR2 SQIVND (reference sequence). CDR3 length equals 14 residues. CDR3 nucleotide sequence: TGTGCCAGTATTGCGCCCGGGACAGTCCTAGGCTACACCTTC. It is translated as CASIAPGTVLGYTF.